The sequence of this T cell receptor beta chain was determined in a study of cytomegalovirus exposure and HLA in healthy donors. CDR1 and CDR2 (germline): SGHTS, YDEGEE. J gave up 10 bases and V 4 bases, and 10 bases lay outside the gene matches. The CDR3 extends over 15 amino acids. Remarks on this clone: The sample contains more than one DNA sequence encoding this CDR3.

PCR involved 60 Vbeta and 13 Jbeta primers. Repertoires were generated with immunoSEQ multiplex PCR, while TCRdb's copy carries only in-frame clones and drops some. This sample has 160,000 or so clones; 78% occur once, and the top ten carry around 7%. Sequencing input: PBMCs. This chain uses TRBV5-8 with TRBJ1-6, with 8 bases fitting TRBD1. The origin of this receptor is a middle-aged woman in good health and CMV-seropositive. CDR3 region: CASSPGTGRGSPLHF. CDR3 in DNA: TGTGCCAGCAGCCCGGGGACAGGAAGAGGCTCACCCCTCCACTTT. The full variable domain, its missing parts supplied by reference TRBV5-8 and TRBJ1-6, is EAGVTQSPTHLIKTRGQQATLRCSPISGHTSVYWYQQALGLGLQFLLWYDEGEERNRGNFPPRFSGRQFPNYSSELNVNALELEDSALYLCASSPGTGRGSPLHFGNGTRLTVT.